The clone carrying this T cell receptor beta chain was observed many times. Its antigen is undetermined. These data are taken from a study of metastatic and nonmetastatic thyroid tumors. The overall study: Patients with malignant and benign thyroid disease provided blood and tumor or nodule tissue, whose repertoires were compared. Overall study findings and caveats: Compared with benign nodules, malignant thyroid tumors were reported to have significantly higher TCR beta diversity in both blood and tumor.

None of the patients had undergone any treatment ahead of thyroid surgery. Per the original methods: What underpinned the distant-metastasis classifier for papillary thyroid cancer was the set of CDR3 differences across clinicopathological groups. Using MiXCR, TCRdb re-called clones from the PCR reads. The V and J calls and clone size come from TCRdb's table, not from the authors' own analysis. Of 45,000 or so clones listed, roughly 4% are singletons. Sequenced: blood. The TCR comes from a female donor with papillary thyroid cancer or a benign thyroid nodule (not recorded which). Some clones in this sample may be carry-over from other donors' samples.

DNA for the CDR3: TGCGCCAGCAGCCACCAGGGGGTCTCCTACGAGCAGTACTTC. Encoded protein: CASSHQGVSYEQYF. This sequence joins TRBV4-1 and TRBJ2-7, with 7 positions matching TRBD1. The length of the CDR3 is 14 residues. V lost 3 bases, J lost 0 bases, and 2 bases stayed unmatched. The V gene's germline CDR1 is MGHRA and CDR2 YSYEKL.